This T cell receptor (beta chain) appears in the sequencing data of a study of blood T cell repertoires in COVID-19 (dated by TCRdb to about 2020). Broadly, across the study: Samples covering the acute and convalescent phases of COVID-19 were provided by collaborators in the United States, Italy and Spain. The prospective study material was composed of cDNA or gDNA derived from T cells, B-cell-depleted T cells, or PBMCs. The dataset comprised deeply sampled blood TCRbeta repertoires from subjects exposed to, actively infected with, or recovered from COVID-19. The repertoires were released in a freely available public database meant as a resource for research on the immune response to SARS-CoV-2. The samples were drawn from the first 160 participants of the ongoing ImmuneRACE study and from about 1,200 subjects provided by 6 global collaborators. A de-identified subject ID, COVID-19 status, age in years and sex were almost always included in the sample metadata. Where HLA class I and class II types were available, the types were taken from metadata supplied by the sample provider, not from assay-based typing. General conclusions and limits of the study: The quantity of clinical and demographic metadata differed by source and by participant and was supplied without curation.

Of note for this clone: Its antigen is not yet known. No qualities accompany the bases; no much larger clone lies one base away.

In Seattle, one collaborating source enrolled patients while the infection was active and tracked those patients longitudinally over the course of disease. The collaborating institutions used their own protocols to collect whole blood in K2EDTA tubes. For TCRbeta analysis, collaborator samples were shipped as frozen whole blood, as isolated PBMCs, or as DNA extracted from either sample type. The germline V gene sets CDR1 to SQVTM and CDR2 to ANQGSEA. Here V drops 7 bases and J drops 8 bases, and the junction holds 10 bases not matched to any gene. Measured from the cysteine to the phenylalanine, the CDR3 is 12 residues long. Only the CDR3 DNA stays, 36 bases, in frame from base 1. The immunoSEQ Assay, a bias-controlled multiplex PCR, was used to amplify TCRbeta CDR3 regions from genomic DNA. In the authors' own workflow: The number of nucleated cells in each sample was estimated by amplification of reference gene primers within the assay. To quantify the absolute abundance of each unique TCRbeta CDR3 rearrangement, sequence reads were collapsed and filtered. For each sample, productive Simpson clonality was calculated by taking the square root of Simpson's diversity index across productive rearrangements. TCRdb's version of the immuneACCESS table is confined to in-frame rearrangements and falls short of the full clone set. An unresolved V gene accounts for under half of the shortfall where checked; the remainder is of unknown origin. The V and J calls and clone size are taken from that table; D and trimming were inferred from the DNA. The sample yields a few hundred thousand clones; around 92% were counted once. Roughly 11% of the sample is held by the ten biggest clonotypes.

The sequenced sample was peripheral blood. The clonotype was recovered from a woman aged 25 to 39 with COVID-19, enrolled during active disease. The sequence links TRBV29-1 to TRBJ1-2, with TRBD1 identical over 7 junction bases. The DNA reads as follows: TGCAGCGCTGGACAGGACCTGGCCGGCTACACCTTC. Its protein reads: CSAGQDLAGYTF.